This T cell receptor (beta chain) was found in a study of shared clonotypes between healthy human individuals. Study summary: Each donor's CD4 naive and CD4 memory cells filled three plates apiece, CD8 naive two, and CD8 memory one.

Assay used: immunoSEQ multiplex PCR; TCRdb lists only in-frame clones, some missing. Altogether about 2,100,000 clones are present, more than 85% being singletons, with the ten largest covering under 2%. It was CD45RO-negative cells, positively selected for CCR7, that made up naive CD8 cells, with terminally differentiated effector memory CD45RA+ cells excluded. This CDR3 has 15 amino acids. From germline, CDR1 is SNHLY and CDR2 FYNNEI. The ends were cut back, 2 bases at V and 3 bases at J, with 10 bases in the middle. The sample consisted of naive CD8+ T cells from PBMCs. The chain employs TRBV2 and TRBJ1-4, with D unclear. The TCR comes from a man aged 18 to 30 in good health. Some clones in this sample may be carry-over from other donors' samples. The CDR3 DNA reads TGTGCCAGCAGTGAATCTCAGTCTTCTAATGAAAAACTGTTTTTT. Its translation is CASSESQSSNEKLFF.